This T cell receptor (beta chain) is from a study of CD8 T cells in Susac syndrome. Germline-derived CDR1 and CDR2 are SGHRS and YFSETQ. The ends were cut back, 3 bases at V and 8 bases at J, with 15 bases in the middle. This CDR3 spans 15 amino acids. After extraction with the RNeasy kit, roughly 0.5 to 1 ug of the RNA was reverse transcribed using random hexamers. MiXCR was run by TCRdb on the immunoSEQ multiplex PCR reads, yielding one entry per CDR3 protein. The table lists about 140,000 distinct CDR3 sequences, 95% of them singletons. Negative isolation yielded the CD8+ and CD4+ T cells, while FACS enriched the TEMRA cells.

Sequencing was carried out using CD4+ T cells from PBMCs. The genes are TRBV5-1 and TRBJ1-6; D is perhaps TRBD1 (6 bases). The source is a human donor with Susac syndrome. The CDR3 nucleotides are TGCGCCAGCAGCTCCACAGGGCGTTCGGATTCACCCCTCCACTTT. This encodes CASSSTGRSDSPLHF.